The TCR beta chain described here comes from a study of CD8+CD57+ T cells in acquired aplastic anemia. Study-wide points: Patients had approximately 29 CD8+ CDR3 sequences in common with controls (the shared set).

This clonotype was detected ten times or more. Its antigen is not known. Researchers used genomic DNA as the template to profile TCR beta VDJ and CDR3. TCRdb re-called the reads with MiXCR, one entry per CDR3 protein. The sample shows about 210,000 distinct CDR3 sequences, around 60% of them seen only once. In germline, CDR1 is SEHNR, CDR2 FQNEAQ (reference sequence). Trimming cost V 5 bases and J 0 bases, with 6 bases left between them. CDR3 length: 13 residues. This receptor was obtained from a human donor in good health. Sequenced sample: sorted CD4+, CD8+, or CD8+CD57+ T cells (not recorded which) from PBMCs. V usage is TRBV7-9 and J usage is TRBJ2-3; the D gene could be TRBD1 or TRBD2 (5 bases each). The CDR3 loop is CASSRDSTDTQYF. The DNA for the CDR3 is TGTGCCAGCAGCCGGGACAGCACAGATACGCAGTATTTT.